This note documents a single T cell receptor beta chain sequence. The junction does not match germline at one end; this may be a read error. Using immunoSEQ multiplex PCR, the repertoire was profiled, and TCRdb retains in-frame clones only, with some absent. The repertoire holds roughly 700,000 clones, with about 87% as singletons. This record comes from a study of blood T cell repertoires in COVID-19. Study details: Nucleic acid was either cDNA or gDNA, and it came from T cells, B-cell-depleted T cells, or PBMCs.

Germline V gene data show CDR1 as SGHAT and CDR2 as FQNNGV. The CDR3 runs 12 residues. This clonotype originated in a woman aged 18-35 years with acute or convalescent COVID-19. The chain links TRBV11-2 to TRBJ1-1, with D uncertain. Sequencing was done on a sample of peripheral blood. CDR3 protein: CASSPPNSEAFF. The CDR3 nucleotides read TGTGCCAGCAGCCCCCCCAACAGTGAAGCTTTCTTT.